The T cell receptor beta chain described here comes from a study of blood T cell repertoires in COVID-19. This CDR3 is built from 14 residues. The V gene lost 4 bases and the J gene lost 7 bases, with 14 bases spanning the gap. Germline V CDR1 and CDR2: SGHVS, FQNEAQ. Sequencing used immunoSEQ multiplex PCR; TCRdb keeps in-frame clones, though not all of them. The table lists some 180,000 clones, over 70% of them singletons. Material for sequencing was peripheral blood. The source is a woman in her sixties or seventies who had recovered from COVID-19. J is TRBJ1-5 and V is TRBV7-8; a possible D gene is TRBD1 (6 bases). The CDR3 sequence is CASSYRVDGQPQHF. CDR3 in DNA: TGTGCCAGCAGCTACAGGGTGGACGGGCAGCCCCAGCATTTT.